This is a list of T cell receptor beta chains from one sample in a study of shared clonotypes between healthy human individuals. Some clones are missing from TCRdb's copy, which holds only in-frame ones; the method was immunoSEQ multiplex PCR. This table holds roughly 2 million clones, 95% found once. The source material was naive CD4+ T cells sorted from blood. These receptors originate from a man younger than 30 in good health. The CDR3 runs from the conserved cysteine through the conserved F or W. Each record gives: V gene, CDR3 length, D gene, clone size, J gene, CDR3 DNA, CDR3 protein. D genes are given only for firm matches. The size of a clone is reported for some rows only, either as once, few or many, or as a class for expanded clones.

V gene: TRBV7-9
CDR3 length: 11
D gene: NA
clone size: NA
J gene: TRBJ2-1
CDR3 DNA: TGTGCCAGCTTAGGCCCCAATGAGCAGTTCTTC
CDR3 protein: CASLGPNEQFF

V gene: TRBV2
CDR3 length: 16
D gene: NA
clone size: NA
J gene: TRBJ2-5
CDR3 DNA: TGTGCCAGCAGTAGTCGATCGGGGACTCCGAGAGAGACCCAGTACTTC
CDR3 protein: CASSSRSGTPRETQYF

V gene: TRBV10-2
CDR3 length: 15
D gene: NA
clone size: NA
J gene: TRBJ1-6
CDR3 DNA: TGCGCCAGCAGTAGGCAGTCGAGGTCCAATTCACCCCTCCACTTT
CDR3 protein: CASSRQSRSNSPLHF

V gene: TRBV10-1
CDR3 length: 13
D gene: NA
clone size: NA
J gene: TRBJ1-3
CDR3 DNA: TGCGCCAGCAGCGCGGGACTTGGAAACACCATATATTTT
CDR3 protein: CASSAGLGNTIYF

V gene: TRBV5-1
CDR3 length: 16
D gene: TRBD1
clone size: NA
J gene: TRBJ2-1
CDR3 DNA: TGCGCCAGCAGCACCGCTACCAGGGGGTCCTACAATGAGCAGTTCTTC
CDR3 protein: CASSTATRGSYNEQFF

V gene: TRBV6-5
CDR3 length: 15
D gene: TRBD2
clone size: NA
J gene: TRBJ2-7
CDR3 DNA: TGTGCCAGCAGCCGTGGACTAGCGGGTGGTTACGAGCAGTACTTC
CDR3 protein: CASSRGLAGGYEQYF

V gene: TRBV9
CDR3 length: 14
D gene: NA
clone size: NA
J gene: TRBJ2-5
CDR3 DNA: TGTGCCAGCAGCTCGATGGGGGGAGTGGAGACCCAGTACTTC
CDR3 protein: CASSSMGGVETQYF

V gene: TRBV6-6
CDR3 length: 13
D gene: NA
clone size: NA
J gene: TRBJ2-7
CDR3 DNA: TGTGCCAGCAACCGGGACAATGCCTACGAGCAGTACTTC
CDR3 protein: CASNRDNAYEQYF

V gene: TRBV5-1
CDR3 length: 16
D gene: TRBD1
clone size: NA
J gene: TRBJ2-5
CDR3 DNA: TGCGCCAGCAGCTTGGGGGGACAGGTCTTGTGGGAGACCCAGTACTTC
CDR3 protein: CASSLGGQVLWETQYF

V gene: TRBV5-1
CDR3 length: 15
D gene: TRBD1
clone size: NA
J gene: TRBJ2-7
CDR3 DNA: TGCGCCAGCAGGGGGTCAGGGACAGGGGTCTACGAGCAGTACTTC
CDR3 protein: CASRGSGTGVYEQYF

V gene: TRBV10-3
CDR3 length: 15
D gene: NA
clone size: NA
J gene: TRBJ2-7
CDR3 DNA: TGTGCCATCAGTGAATCTCCCCTCGGGGTCTACGAGCAGTACTTC
CDR3 protein: CAISESPLGVYEQYF

V gene: TRBV2
CDR3 length: 13
D gene: NA
clone size: NA
J gene: TRBJ1-3
CDR3 DNA: TGTGCCAGCAGTGAGAGTAGGGGGTACACCATATATTTT
CDR3 protein: CASSESRGYTIYF

V gene: TRBV5-6
CDR3 length: 13
D gene: NA
clone size: NA
J gene: TRBJ1-1
CDR3 DNA: TGTGCCAGCAGCTTCACAGGGACTACTGAAGCTTTCTTT
CDR3 protein: CASSFTGTTEAFF

V gene: TRBV11-2
CDR3 length: 15
D gene: TRBD1
clone size: NA
J gene: TRBJ1-1
CDR3 DNA: TGTGCCAGCAGCGTCGAGACAGGGGTGGGCACTGAAGCTTTCTTT
CDR3 protein: CASSVETGVGTEAFF

V gene: TRBV14
CDR3 length: 16
D gene: NA
clone size: NA
J gene: TRBJ2-7
CDR3 DNA: TGTGCCAGCAGCAAAGGGAAGGGGTTGTCCGACTACGAGCAGTACTTC
CDR3 protein: CASSKGKGLSDYEQYF

V gene: TRBV6-5
CDR3 length: 14
D gene: TRBD1
clone size: NA
J gene: TRBJ2-7
CDR3 DNA: TGTGCCAGCCGCCGGGACAGGACCTCCTACGAGCAGTACTTC
CDR3 protein: CASRRDRTSYEQYF

V gene: TRBV7-2
CDR3 length: 14
D gene: NA
clone size: once
J gene: TRBJ2-1
CDR3 DNA: TGTGCCAGCAGCCCGAGGGGCGGGTTCAATGAGCAGTTCTTC
CDR3 protein: CASSPRGGFNEQFF

V gene: TRBV20-1
CDR3 length: 11
D gene: NA
clone size: NA
J gene: TRBJ2-1
CDR3 DNA: TGCAGTGCTAGACCTAGCAATGAGCAGTTCTTC
CDR3 protein: CSARPSNEQFF

V gene: TRBV11-2
CDR3 length: 15
D gene: TRBD1
clone size: NA
J gene: TRBJ2-3
CDR3 DNA: TGTGCCAGCAGCCCGCGGACAGGGAGCGCAGATACGCAGTATTTT
CDR3 protein: CASSPRTGSADTQYF

V gene: TRBV5-4
CDR3 length: 14
D gene: NA
clone size: NA
J gene: TRBJ1-1
CDR3 DNA: TGTGCCAGCAGCTCAACTGCGATGAACACTGAAGCTTTCTTT
CDR3 protein: CASSSTAMNTEAFF

V gene: TRBV11-2
CDR3 length: 16
D gene: TRBD1
clone size: NA
J gene: TRBJ1-4
CDR3 DNA: TGTGCCAGCAGCTCACTCAGACAGGGGCTTAATGAAAAACTGTTTTTT
CDR3 protein: CASSSLRQGLNEKLFF

V gene: TRBV18
CDR3 length: 14
D gene: NA
clone size: NA
J gene: TRBJ1-1
CDR3 DNA: TGTGCCAGCTCACCGCTGTCGCAGGGCACTGAAGCTTTCTTT
CDR3 protein: CASSPLSQGTEAFF

V gene: TRBV19
CDR3 length: 13
D gene: NA
clone size: NA
J gene: TRBJ2-7
CDR3 DNA: TGTGCCAGTGGGGAACAGGGTACCTATGAGCAGTACTTC
CDR3 protein: CASGEQGTYEQYF

V gene: TRBV5-4
CDR3 length: 15
D gene: TRBD2
clone size: NA
J gene: TRBJ2-2
CDR3 DNA: TGTGCCAGCAGCTTGGCCGGGAGGGCGACCGGGGAGCTGTTTTTT
CDR3 protein: CASSLAGRATGELFF

V gene: TRBV30
CDR3 length: 18
D gene: TRBD1
clone size: NA
J gene: TRBJ1-3
CDR3 DNA: TGTGCCTGGAGTTTGGGGACAGTCTTCCCTCCGTCTGGAAACACCATATATTTT
CDR3 protein: CAWSLGTVFPPSGNTIYF

V gene: TRBV19
CDR3 length: 15
D gene: NA
clone size: NA
J gene: TRBJ2-2
CDR3 DNA: TGTGCCAGTAGTATCAGGACCCCCCGAACCGGGGAGCTGTTTTTT
CDR3 protein: CASSIRTPRTGELFF